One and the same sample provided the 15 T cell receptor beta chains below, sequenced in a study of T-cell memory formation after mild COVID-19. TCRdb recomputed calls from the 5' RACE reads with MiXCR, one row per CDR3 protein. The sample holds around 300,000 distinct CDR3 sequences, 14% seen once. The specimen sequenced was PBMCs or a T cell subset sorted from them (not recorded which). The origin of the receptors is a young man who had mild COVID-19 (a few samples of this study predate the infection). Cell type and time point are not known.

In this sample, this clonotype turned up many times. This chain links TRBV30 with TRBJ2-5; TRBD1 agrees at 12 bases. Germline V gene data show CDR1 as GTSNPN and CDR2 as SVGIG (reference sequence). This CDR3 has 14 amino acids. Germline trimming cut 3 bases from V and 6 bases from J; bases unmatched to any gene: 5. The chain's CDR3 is CAWRGTGGAKTQYF. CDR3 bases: TGTGCCTGGAGAGGGACAGGGGGCGCGAAGACCCAGTACTTC.

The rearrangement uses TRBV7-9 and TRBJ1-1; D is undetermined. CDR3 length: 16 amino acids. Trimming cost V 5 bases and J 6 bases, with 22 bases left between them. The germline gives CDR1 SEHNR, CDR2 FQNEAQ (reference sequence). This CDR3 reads CASSPPLERVAAEAFF. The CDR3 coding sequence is TGTGCCAGCAGCCCCCCGTTAGAGCGTGTTGCGGCTGAAGCTTTCTTT.

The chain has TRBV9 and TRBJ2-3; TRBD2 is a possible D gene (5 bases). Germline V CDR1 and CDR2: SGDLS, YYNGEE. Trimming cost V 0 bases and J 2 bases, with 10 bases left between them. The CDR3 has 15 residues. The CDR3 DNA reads TGTGCCAGCAGCGTAGAAGACTACTACACAGATACGCAGTATTTT. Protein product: CASSVEDYYTDTQYF. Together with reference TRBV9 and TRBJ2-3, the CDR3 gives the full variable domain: DSGVTQTPKHLITATGQRVTLRCSPRSGDLSVYWYQQSLDQGLQFLIQYYNGEERAKGNILERFSAQQFPDLHSELNLSSLELGDSALYFCASSVEDYYTDTQYFGPGTRLTVL.

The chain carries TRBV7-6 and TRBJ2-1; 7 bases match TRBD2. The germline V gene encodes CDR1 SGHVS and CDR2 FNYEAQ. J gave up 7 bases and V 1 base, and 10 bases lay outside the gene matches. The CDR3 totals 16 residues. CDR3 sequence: CASSLDPAGSRNEQFF. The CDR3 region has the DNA TGTGCCAGCAGCTTAGACCCAGCGGGGTCCCGGAATGAGCAGTTCTTC.

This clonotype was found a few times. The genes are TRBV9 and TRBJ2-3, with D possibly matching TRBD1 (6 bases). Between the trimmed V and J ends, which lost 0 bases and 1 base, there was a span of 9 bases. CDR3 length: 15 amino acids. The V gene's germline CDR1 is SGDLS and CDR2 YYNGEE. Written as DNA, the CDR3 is TGTGCCAGCAGCGTAGAACAGGGCCGCACAGATACGCAGTATTTT. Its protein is CASSVEQGRTDTQYF.

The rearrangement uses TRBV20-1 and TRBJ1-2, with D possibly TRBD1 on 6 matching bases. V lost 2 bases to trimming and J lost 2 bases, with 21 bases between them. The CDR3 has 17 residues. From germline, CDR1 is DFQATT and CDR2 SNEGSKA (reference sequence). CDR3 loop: CSARRRPRTQGNYGYTF. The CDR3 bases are TGCAGTGCTAGAAGGAGGCCCAGGACCCAGGGGAACTATGGCTACACCTTC.

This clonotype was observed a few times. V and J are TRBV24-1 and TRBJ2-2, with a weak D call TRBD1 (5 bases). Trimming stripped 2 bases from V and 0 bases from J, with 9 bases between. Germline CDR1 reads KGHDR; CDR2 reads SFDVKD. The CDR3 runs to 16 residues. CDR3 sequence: CATSDSQGSNTGELFF. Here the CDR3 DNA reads TGTGCCACCAGTGATTCTCAGGGATCGAACACCGGGGAGCTGTTTTTT.

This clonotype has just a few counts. The CDR3 spells CASSSTPDGTDLGGYTF. The CDR3 DNA reads TGCGCCAGCAGCTCTACGCCGGACGGGACAGATCTGGGAGGCTACACCTTC. The chain has TRBV5-1 and TRBJ1-2, with 7 bases lining up with TRBD1. V lost 3 bases, J lost 8 bases, and 19 bases stayed unmatched. Per germline, CDR1 SGHRS and CDR2 YFSETQ. The CDR3 sequence is 17 residues long. The full variable domain, in which reference TRBV5-1 and TRBJ1-2 provide the parts outside the CDR3, is KAGVTQTPRYLIKTRGQQVTLSCSPISGHRSVSWYQQTPGQGLQFLFEYFSETQRNKGNFPGRFSGRQFSNSRSEMNVSTLELGDSALYLCASSSTPDGTDLGGYTFGSGTRLTVV.

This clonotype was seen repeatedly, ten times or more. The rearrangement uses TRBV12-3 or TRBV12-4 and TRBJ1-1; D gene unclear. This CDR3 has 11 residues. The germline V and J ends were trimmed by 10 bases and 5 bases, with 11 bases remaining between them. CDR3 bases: TGTGCCATAGCGGGGTTTACTGAAGCTTTCTTT. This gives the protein CAIAGFTEAFF.

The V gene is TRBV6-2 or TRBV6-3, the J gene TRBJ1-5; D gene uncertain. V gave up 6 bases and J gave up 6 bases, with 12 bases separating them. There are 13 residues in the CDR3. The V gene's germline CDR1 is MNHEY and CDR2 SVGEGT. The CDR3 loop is CASRTDSFQPQHF. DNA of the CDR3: TGTGCCAGCAGGACCGATTCGTTTCAGCCCCAGCATTTT.

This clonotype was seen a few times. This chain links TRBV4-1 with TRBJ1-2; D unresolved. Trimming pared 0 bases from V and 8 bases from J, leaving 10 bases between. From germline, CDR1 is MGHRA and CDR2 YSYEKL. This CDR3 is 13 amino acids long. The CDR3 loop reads CASSQDRAGGYTF. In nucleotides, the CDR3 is TGCGCCAGCAGCCAAGATCGGGCAGGCGGCTACACCTTC.

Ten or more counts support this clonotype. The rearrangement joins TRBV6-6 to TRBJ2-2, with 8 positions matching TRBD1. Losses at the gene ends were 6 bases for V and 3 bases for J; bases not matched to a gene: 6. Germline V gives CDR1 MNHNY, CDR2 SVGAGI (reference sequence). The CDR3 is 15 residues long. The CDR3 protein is CASRQGGWDTGELFF. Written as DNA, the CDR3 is TGTGCCAGCAGACAGGGGGGTTGGGACACCGGGGAGCTGTTTTTT.

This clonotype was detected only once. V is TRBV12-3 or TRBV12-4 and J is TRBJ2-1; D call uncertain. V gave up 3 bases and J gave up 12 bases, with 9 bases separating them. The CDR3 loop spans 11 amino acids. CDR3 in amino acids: CASSFGPWQFF. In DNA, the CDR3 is TGTGCCAGCAGTTTCGGACCCTGGCAGTTCTTC.

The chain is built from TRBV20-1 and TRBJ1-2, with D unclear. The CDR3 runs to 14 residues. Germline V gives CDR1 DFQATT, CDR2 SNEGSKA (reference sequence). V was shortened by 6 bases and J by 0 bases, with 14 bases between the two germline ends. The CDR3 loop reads CSAEVFPPNYGYTF. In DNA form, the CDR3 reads TGCAGTGCAGAAGTCTTCCCTCCTAACTATGGCTACACCTTC.

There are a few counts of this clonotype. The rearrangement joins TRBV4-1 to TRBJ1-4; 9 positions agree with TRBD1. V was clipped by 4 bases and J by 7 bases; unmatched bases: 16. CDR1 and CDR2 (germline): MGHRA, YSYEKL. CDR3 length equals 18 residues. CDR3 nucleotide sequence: TGCGCCAGCAGCCCGTCCGGGACAGGGACCCTCACGGCTGAAAAACTGTTTTTT. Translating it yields CASSPSGTGTLTAEKLFF.